The subject of this entry is one T cell receptor beta chain. Antigen specificity is unknown. The sample belongs to a study of T-cell memory formation after mild COVID-19. Germline-derived CDR1 and CDR2 are DFQATT and SNEGSKA (reference sequence). V dropped 5 bases and J dropped 3 bases, with 16 bases sitting between them. CDR3 size: 15 residues. TCR alpha and TCR beta cDNA libraries with sample barcodes and UMIs came from 5'RACE using constant-segment primers. A single record per CDR3 protein comes from TCRdb applying MiXCR to the 5' RACE reads. Found here are hundreds of thousands of distinct CDR3 sequences, around 27% of them singletons; the top ten hold around an eighth. Study-level results: The finding that pre-infection memory included some responding clones suggested that cross-reactive memory joined. Clones which contracted sat mainly in CM and EM if CD4+, and in EMRA if CD8+.

The sequence was collected from an adult woman who had mild COVID-19 (a few samples of this study predate the infection). Cell type and time point are not known. This sequence joins TRBV20-1 and TRBJ2-2, with D perhaps being TRBD1 or TRBD2 (6 bases each). Sequenced: PBMCs or a T cell subset sorted from them (not recorded which). The CDR3 spells CSARYPGADTGELFF. CDR3 sequence (DNA): TGCAGTGCTCGTTACCCGGGGGCAGACACCGGGGAGCTGTTTTTT.